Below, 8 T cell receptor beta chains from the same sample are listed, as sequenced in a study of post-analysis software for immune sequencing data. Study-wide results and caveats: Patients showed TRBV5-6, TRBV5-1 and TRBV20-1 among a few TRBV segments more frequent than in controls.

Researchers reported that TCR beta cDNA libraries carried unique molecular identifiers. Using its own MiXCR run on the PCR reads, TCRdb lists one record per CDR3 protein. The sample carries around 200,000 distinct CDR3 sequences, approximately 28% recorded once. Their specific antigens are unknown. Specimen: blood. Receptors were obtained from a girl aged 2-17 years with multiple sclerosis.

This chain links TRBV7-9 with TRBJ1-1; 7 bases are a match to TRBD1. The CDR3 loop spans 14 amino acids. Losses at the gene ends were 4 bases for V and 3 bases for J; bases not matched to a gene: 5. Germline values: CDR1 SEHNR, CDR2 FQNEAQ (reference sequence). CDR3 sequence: CASSSTDRDTEAFF. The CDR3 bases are TGTGCCAGCAGCTCGACCGACAGGGACACTGAAGCTTTCTTT.

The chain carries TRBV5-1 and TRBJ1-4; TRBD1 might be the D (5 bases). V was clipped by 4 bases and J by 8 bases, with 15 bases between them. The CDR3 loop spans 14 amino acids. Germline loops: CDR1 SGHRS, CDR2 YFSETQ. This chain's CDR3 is CASSQTAEGEKLFF. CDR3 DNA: TGCGCCAGCAGCCAGACAGCTGAGGGGGAAAAACTGTTTTTT.

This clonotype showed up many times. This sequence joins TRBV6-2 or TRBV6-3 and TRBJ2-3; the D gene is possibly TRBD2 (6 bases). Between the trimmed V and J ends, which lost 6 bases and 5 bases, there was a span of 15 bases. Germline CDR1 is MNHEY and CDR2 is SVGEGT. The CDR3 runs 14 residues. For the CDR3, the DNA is TGTGCCAGCAGGAAAACACTAGCTGGAGATACGCAGTATTTT. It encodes CASRKTLAGDTQYF.

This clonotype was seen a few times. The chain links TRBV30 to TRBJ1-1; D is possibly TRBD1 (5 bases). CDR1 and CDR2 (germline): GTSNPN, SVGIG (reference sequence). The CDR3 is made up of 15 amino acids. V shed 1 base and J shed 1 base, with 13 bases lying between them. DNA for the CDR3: TGTGCCTGGAGTGCATATGGGGCGACGAACACTGAAGCTTTCTTT. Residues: CAWSAYGATNTEAFF.

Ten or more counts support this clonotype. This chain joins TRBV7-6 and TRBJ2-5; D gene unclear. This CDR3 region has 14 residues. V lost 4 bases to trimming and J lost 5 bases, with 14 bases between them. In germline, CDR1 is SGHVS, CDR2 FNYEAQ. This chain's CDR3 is CASSSYTGLETQYF. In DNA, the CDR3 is TGTGCCAGCAGCTCCTATACCGGGCTGGAGACCCAGTACTTC.

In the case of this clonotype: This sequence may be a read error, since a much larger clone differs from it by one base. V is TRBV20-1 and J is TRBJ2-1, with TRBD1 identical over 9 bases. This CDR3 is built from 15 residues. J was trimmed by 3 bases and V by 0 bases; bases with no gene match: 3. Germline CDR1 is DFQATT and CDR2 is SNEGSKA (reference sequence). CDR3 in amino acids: CSARDRGQGYNEQFF. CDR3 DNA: TGCAGTGCTAGAGATCGGGGACAGGGCTACAATGAGCAGTTCTTC.

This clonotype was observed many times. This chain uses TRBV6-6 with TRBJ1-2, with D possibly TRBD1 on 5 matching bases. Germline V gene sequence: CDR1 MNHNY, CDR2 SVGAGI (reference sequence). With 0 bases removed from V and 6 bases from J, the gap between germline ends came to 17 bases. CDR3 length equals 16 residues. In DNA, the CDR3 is TGTGCCAGCAGTTACTCGACCAGGGCTGGAATGGATGGCTACACCTTC. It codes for CASSYSTRAGMDGYTF.

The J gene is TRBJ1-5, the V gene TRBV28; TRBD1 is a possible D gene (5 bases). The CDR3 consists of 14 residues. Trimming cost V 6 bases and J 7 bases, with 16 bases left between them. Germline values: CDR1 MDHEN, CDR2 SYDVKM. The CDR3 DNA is TGTGCCAGCAGCCCGGGGGGTTCAGGGCAGCCCCAGCATTTT. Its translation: CASSPGGSGQPQHF.